Sequencing of this T cell receptor beta chain was carried out in a study of beta chain features in type 1 diabetes. Study-wide results and caveats: Moderate yet significant TCRB CDR3 shortening was seen in Type 1 diabetes patients in all four CD4+ subsets.

The CDR3 is made up of 12 amino acids. The V and J ends lost 5 bases and 6 bases respectively, with 11 bases between them. CDR1 and CDR2 (germline): SGHNT, YENEEA. The sample holds a few counts of this clone. Antigen specificity is unknown. The isolated RNA, all of it, was reverse transcribed, so expressed TCRB transcripts were what got sequenced. The repertoire was sequenced with immunoSEQ multiplex PCR; TCRdb's copy has only in-frame clones and lacks some. The table includes 500,000 to 850,000 clones, over 13% detected once. Sequencing was done on a sample of naive CD4+ T cells from blood. The rearrangement joins TRBV11-3 to TRBJ2-7, with D perhaps matching TRBD2 (5 bases). This receptor was taken from a man younger than 35 with type 1 diabetes. The CDR3 nucleotides are TGTGCCAGCAGCAGCAGCCGGGGCGAGCAGTACTTC. Amino acids: CASSSSRGEQYF.